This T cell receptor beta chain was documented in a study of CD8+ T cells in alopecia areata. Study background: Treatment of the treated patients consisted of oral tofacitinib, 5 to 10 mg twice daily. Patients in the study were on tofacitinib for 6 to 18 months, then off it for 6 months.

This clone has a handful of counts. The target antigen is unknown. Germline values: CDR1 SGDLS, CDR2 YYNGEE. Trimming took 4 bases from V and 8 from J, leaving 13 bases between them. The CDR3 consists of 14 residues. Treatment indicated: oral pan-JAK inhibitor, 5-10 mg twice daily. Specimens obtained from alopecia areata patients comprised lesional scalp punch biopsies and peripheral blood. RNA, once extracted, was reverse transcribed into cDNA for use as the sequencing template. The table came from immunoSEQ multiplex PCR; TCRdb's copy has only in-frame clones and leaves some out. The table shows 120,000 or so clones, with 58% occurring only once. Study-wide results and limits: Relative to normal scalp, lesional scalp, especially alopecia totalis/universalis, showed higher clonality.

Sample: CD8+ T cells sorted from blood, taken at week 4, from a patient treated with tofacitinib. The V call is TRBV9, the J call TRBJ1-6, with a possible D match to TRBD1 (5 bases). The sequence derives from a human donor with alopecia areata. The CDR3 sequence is CASSSGGGDSPLHF. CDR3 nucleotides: TGTGCCAGCAGCTCCGGGGGAGGGGATTCACCCCTCCACTTT.